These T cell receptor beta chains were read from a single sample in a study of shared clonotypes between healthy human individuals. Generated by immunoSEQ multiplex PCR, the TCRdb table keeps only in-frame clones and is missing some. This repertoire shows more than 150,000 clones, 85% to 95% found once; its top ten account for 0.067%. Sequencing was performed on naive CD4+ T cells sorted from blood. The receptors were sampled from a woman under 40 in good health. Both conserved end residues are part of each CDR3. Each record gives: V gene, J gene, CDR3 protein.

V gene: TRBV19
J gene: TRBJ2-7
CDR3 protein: CASSMRVAGDVLYEQYF

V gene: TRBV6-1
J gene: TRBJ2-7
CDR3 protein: CASSVTTAYEQYF

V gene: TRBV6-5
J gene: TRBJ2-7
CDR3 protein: CASSRLAESSYEQYF

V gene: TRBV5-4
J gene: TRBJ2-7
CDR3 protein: CASSPTSGGLNEQYF

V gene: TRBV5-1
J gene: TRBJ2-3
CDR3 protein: CASSSLVKDTQYF

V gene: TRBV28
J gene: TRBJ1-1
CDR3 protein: CASSRFYTEAFF

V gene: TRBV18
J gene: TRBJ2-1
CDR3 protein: CASSPRARDSNNEQFF

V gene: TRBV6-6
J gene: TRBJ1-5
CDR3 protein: CASSNPRDRYQPQHF

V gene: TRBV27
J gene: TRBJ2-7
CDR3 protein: CASSFRQERYEQYF

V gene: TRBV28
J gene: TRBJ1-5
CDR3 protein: CASSAGTGLNQPQHF

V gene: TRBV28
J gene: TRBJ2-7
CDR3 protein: CASSLYRGLAGGGEQYF

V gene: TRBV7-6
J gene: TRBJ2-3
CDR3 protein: CASSLVADTQYF

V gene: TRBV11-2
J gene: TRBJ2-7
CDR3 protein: CASSLAVSYEQYF

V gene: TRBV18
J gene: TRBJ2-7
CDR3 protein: CASSPRGKTGGDEQYF

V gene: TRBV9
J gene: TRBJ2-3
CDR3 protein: CASSPRTGSGTDTQYF

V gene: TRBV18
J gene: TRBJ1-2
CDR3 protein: CASSPADTSYGYTF

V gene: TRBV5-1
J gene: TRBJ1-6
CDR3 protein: CASSLGPRGSNNSPLHF

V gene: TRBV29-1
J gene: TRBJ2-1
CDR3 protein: CSANPLARYNEQFF

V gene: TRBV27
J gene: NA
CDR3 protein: CASSRKTSYEQYF

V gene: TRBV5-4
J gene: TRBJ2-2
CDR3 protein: CASSFGGGATGELFF

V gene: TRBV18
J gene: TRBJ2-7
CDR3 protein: CASSLGTAVSYEQYF

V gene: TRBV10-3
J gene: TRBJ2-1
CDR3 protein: CAISESTGVNYNEQFF

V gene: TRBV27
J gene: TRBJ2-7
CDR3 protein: CASRQGVDEQYF

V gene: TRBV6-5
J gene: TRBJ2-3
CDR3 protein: CASSYGRDTQYF

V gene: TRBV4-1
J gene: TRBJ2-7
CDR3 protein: CASSLRDLGSYEQYF

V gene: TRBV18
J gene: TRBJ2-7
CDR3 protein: CASSPGDRVVGEQYF

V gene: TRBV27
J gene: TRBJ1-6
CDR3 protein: CASSPPWTGGSSPLHF

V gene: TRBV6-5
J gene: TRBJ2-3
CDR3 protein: CASSSTDTSTDTQYF

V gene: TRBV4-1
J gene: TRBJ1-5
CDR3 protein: CASSHPPGNQPQHF

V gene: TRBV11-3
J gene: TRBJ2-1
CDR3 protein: CASSSRTDIGYNEQFF

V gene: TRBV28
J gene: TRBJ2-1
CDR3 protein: CASSLDSYEQFF

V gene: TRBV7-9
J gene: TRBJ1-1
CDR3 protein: CASSFTDRGHTEAFF

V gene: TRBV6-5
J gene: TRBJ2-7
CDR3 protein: CASSYGGEQYF

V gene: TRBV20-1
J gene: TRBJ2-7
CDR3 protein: CSAGSYEQYF